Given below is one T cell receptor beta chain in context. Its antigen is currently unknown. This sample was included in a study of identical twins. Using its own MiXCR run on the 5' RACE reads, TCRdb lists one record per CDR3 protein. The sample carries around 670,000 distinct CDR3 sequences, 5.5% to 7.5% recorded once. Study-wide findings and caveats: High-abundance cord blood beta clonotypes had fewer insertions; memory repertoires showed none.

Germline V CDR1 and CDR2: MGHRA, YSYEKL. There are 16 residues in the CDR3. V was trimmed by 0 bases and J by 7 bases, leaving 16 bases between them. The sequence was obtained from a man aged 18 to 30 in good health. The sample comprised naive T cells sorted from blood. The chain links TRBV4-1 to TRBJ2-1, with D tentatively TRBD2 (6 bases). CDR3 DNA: TGCGCCAGCAGCCAAGAATTTACGGGGGTAGGGAATGAGCAGTTCTTC. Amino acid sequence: CASSQEFTGVGNEQFF.